Listed below are T cell receptor beta chains from one sample, sequenced in a study of T cell responses to AZD1222 COVID-19 vaccine. The method was immunoSEQ multiplex PCR; TCRdb's version includes in-frame clones alone and lacks a portion of them. The table records about 96,000 clones, approximately 90% of them present only once. Sequencing was performed on peripheral blood, taken on day 0 of AZD1222 vaccination. Receptor source: an adult in good health. The CDR3 runs from the conserved cysteine through the conserved F or W. Each record gives: J gene, D gene, V gene, clone size, CDR3 DNA, CDR3 protein. A D gene is named only where the DNA matches it firmly. Rows give clone size only sometimes, using once, few, many, or a class for an expanded clone.

TRBJ1-4	TRBD1	TRBV18	NA	TGTGCCAGCTCACCATCGGGACAGGGATTGGCAAAACTGTTTTTT	CASSPSGQGLAKLFF
TRBJ1-1	TRBD1	TRBV30	NA	TGTGCCTGGACAGACAGGGGGGTGGGTGCTTTCTTT	CAWTDRGVGAFF
TRBJ2-1	TRBD1	TRBV29-1	NA	TGCAGCGTTAGAAGGGAGGGACAGGGATACAATGAGCAGTTCTTC	CSVRREGQGYNEQFF
TRBJ1-1	NA	TRBV12-3/TRBV12-4	few	TGTGCCAGCAGGCGGAACACTGAAGCTTTCTTT	CASRRNTEAFF
TRBJ1-6	TRBD1	TRBV5-1	NA	TGCGCCAGCAGCTTGGGAGGACAGGAAAATTCACCCCTCCACTTT	CASSLGGQENSPLHF
TRBJ1-1	NA	TRBV30	NA	TGTGCCTGGAGTGCGGAGGACAGTGAAGCTTTCTTT	CAWSAEDSEAFF
TRBJ2-1	NA	TRBV5-1	few	TGCGCCAGCAGCTTGGTCCCCGGGACCTACAATGAGCAGTTCTTC	CASSLVPGTYNEQFF
TRBJ1-1	NA	TRBV28	NA	TGTGCCAGCACCGAAGGTTCGGGTTGGACTGAAGCTTTCTTT	CASTEGSGWTEAFF
TRBJ1-2	NA	TRBV28	NA	TGTGCCAGCACCCCCCCACGGGGATCAAAAGGCTACACCTTC	CASTPPRGSKGYTF
TRBJ1-5	NA	TRBV19	NA	TGTGCCAGTAGTCCGGACCACAAGGGAGGTAATCAGCCCCAGCATTTT	CASSPDHKGGNQPQHF
TRBJ2-7	NA	TRBV3-1/TRBV3-2	NA	TGTGCCAGCAGCCAAGGGCTGGCAGTGATAGGGTACGAGCAGTACTTC	CASSQGLAVIGYEQYF
TRBJ1-5	NA	TRBV5-6	once	TGTGCCAGCAGCTTGCTGGCAGGGCGCAATCAGCCCCAGCATTTT	CASSLLAGRNQPQHF
TRBJ2-1	TRBD1	TRBV29-1	NA	TGCAGCGCCGGGCAGGGGGCAACATCCTACAATGAGCAGTTCTTC	CSAGQGATSYNEQFF
TRBJ2-1	TRBD2	TRBV3-1/TRBV3-2	NA	TGTGCCAGCAGCCTCCGGGGGGTGTCCTACAATGAGCAGTTCTTC	CASSLRGVSYNEQFF
TRBJ1-2	NA	TRBV6-2/TRBV6-3	NA	TGTGCCAGCAGCCGGACAGTAAACTATGGCTACACCTTC	CASSRTVNYGYTF
TRBJ1-5	NA	TRBV7-2	once	TGTGCCAGCAGCTTAATAAGGACGGGTAGCAATCAGCCCCAGCATTTT	CASSLIRTGSNQPQHF
TRBJ1-5	NA	TRBV2	NA	TGTGCCAGCAGTCCACTCAATCAGCCCCAGCATTTT	CASSPLNQPQHF
TRBJ1-3	TRBD1	TRBV4-1	NA	TGCGCCAGCAGCCGTCAACCGGGACAGTTAGTCGGAAACACCATATATTTT	CASSRQPGQLVGNTIYF
TRBJ1-6	TRBD1	TRBV5-4	few	TGTGCCAGCAGCTACGGGGGTGACAGGGGACAGTCACCCCTCCACTTT	CASSYGGDRGQSPLHF
TRBJ2-5	TRBD1	TRBV7-3	NA	TGTGCCAGCAGCTTAGACAGGGCCCAAGAGACCCAGTACTTC	CASSLDRAQETQYF
TRBJ1-2	TRBD1	TRBV7-9	few	TGTGCCAGCAGCTCCTTGTCATTCGGGACAGGGCGCTACACCTTC	CASSSLSFGTGRYTF
TRBJ1-1	NA	TRBV18	few	TGTGCCAGCTCACCACGGGGTCTTGGGTTCGGCACTGAAGCTTTCTTT	CASSPRGLGFGTEAFF
TRBJ2-7	NA	TRBV28	NA	TGTGCCAGCAGTTTAGCCAGATCCTACGAGCAGTACTTC	CASSLARSYEQYF
TRBJ2-1	TRBD1	TRBV5-1	NA	TGCGCCAGCAGTGCCGGGACAGAGTACAATGAGCAGTTCTTC	CASSAGTEYNEQFF
TRBJ2-5	NA	TRBV6-1	NA	TGTGCCAGCAGTGATTCACGGGACGGCGGAGAGACCCAGTACTTC	CASSDSRDGGETQYF
TRBJ1-5	NA	TRBV27	once	TGTGCCAGCAGTTTATCCGGGACCGGGGGCAATCAGCCCCAGCATTTT	CASSLSGTGGNQPQHF
TRBJ2-2	TRBD1	TRBV7-3	NA	TGTGCCAGCAGCCCGGGGACAGGTCGGACCGGGGAGCTGTTTTTT	CASSPGTGRTGELFF
TRBJ1-1	TRBD1	TRBV7-8	NA	TGTGCCAGCAGCACGGACAGGACCTTGAACACTGAAGCTTTCTTT	CASSTDRTLNTEAFF
TRBJ1-2	TRBD1	TRBV3-1/TRBV3-2	NA	TGTGCCAGCAGCAATACAGGGGCTGGAAGCAATGGCTACACCTTC	CASSNTGAGSNGYTF
TRBJ1-6	NA	TRBV7-2	NA	TGTGCCAGCAGCTTAGCAGGGAGTAATTCACCCCTCCACTTT	CASSLAGSNSPLHF
TRBJ1-1	NA	TRBV7-3	NA	TGTGCCAGCAGCCCCCACGGAGGGGGTGATGTCGAAGCTTTCTTT	CASSPHGGGDVEAFF
TRBJ1-1	TRBD1	TRBV18	NA	TGTGCCAGCTCACTTTGGACAGGGGAAACTGAAGCTTTCTTT	CASSLWTGETEAFF
TRBJ1-4	NA	TRBV7-6	NA	TGTGCCAGCAGCCCCAACCCAGGGGCCGGTGAAAAACTGTTTTTT	CASSPNPGAGEKLFF
TRBJ1-1	NA	TRBV6-2/TRBV6-3	NA	TGTGCCAGCAGCCCGGACCTTCTTAGGGCTTTCTTT	CASSPDLLRAFF
TRBJ1-4	TRBD1	TRBV11-2	NA	TGTGCCAGCAGGCGACCAGGGGGCGGTGAAAAACTGTTTTTT	CASRRPGGGEKLFF
TRBJ2-5	TRBD2	TRBV5-4	once	TGTGCCAGCAGCCCTAGACTAGCGGGGGCTCAAGAGACCCAGTACTTC	CASSPRLAGAQETQYF
TRBJ1-2	TRBD1	TRBV25-1	NA	TGTGCCAGCAGTGGGTTAGGGGGCCGCGGCTACACCTTC	CASSGLGGRGYTF
TRBJ2-5	NA	TRBV3-1/TRBV3-2	NA	TGTGCCAGCAGTCCTTTAACTTCTTCGGAGACCCAGTACTTC	CASSPLTSSETQYF
TRBJ2-1	NA	TRBV9	NA	TGTGCCAGCATACCCCCTACCTACAATGAGCAGTTCTTC	CASIPPTYNEQFF
TRBJ2-1	NA	TRBV20-1	NA	TGCAGTGCTAGTTTCTCCCTCGATGAGCAGTTCTTC	CSASFSLDEQFF
TRBJ2-3	NA	TRBV11-2	NA	TGTGCCAGCGCAGGTGATACGCAGTATTTT	CASAGDTQYF
TRBJ1-1	NA	TRBV7-9	few	TGTGCCAGCAGCTCCCAGGGTGTAGCGGCTTTCTTT	CASSSQGVAAFF
TRBJ1-1	NA	TRBV7-9	few	TGTGCCAGCAGCCCGACCATCTGGACAACGAACACTGAAGCTTTCTTT	CASSPTIWTTNTEAFF
TRBJ1-4	TRBD1	TRBV7-8	NA	TGTGCCAGCAGCTTCCAGACAGGGGCGGGTGAAAAACTGTTTTTT	CASSFQTGAGEKLFF
TRBJ1-3	NA	TRBV2	few	TGTGCCAGCAGTGAACAACCCTCTGGAAACACCATATATTTT	CASSEQPSGNTIYF